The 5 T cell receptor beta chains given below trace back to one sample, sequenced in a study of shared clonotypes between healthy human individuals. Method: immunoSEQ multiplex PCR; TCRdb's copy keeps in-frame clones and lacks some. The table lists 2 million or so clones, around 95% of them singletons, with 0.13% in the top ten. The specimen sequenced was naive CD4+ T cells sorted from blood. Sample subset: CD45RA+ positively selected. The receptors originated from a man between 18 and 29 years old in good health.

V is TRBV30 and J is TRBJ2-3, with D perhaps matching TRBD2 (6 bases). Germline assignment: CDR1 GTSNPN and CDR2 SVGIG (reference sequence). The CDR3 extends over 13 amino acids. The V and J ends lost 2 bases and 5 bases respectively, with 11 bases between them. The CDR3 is CAWSLFGGDTQYF. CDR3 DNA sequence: TGTGCCTGGAGTTTATTCGGGGGAGATACGCAGTATTTT.

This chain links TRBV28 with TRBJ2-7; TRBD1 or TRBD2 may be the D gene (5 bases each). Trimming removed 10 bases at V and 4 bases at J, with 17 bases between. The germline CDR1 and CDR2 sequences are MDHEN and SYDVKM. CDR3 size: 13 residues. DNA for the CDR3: TGTGCCACCCGCAGTGGGGGTGGGTACGAGCAGTACTTC. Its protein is CATRSGGGYEQYF.

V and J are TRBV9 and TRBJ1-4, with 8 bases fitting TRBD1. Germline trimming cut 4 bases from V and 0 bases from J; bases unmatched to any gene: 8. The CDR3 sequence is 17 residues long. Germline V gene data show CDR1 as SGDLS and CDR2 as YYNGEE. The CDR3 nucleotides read TGTGCCAGCAGCCCTGACAGGGGCCCCTCAACTAATGAAAAACTGTTTTTT. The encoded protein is CASSPDRGPSTNEKLFF.

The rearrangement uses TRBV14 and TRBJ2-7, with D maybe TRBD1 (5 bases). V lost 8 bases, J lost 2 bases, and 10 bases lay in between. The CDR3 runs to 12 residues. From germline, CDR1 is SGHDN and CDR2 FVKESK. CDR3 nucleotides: TGTGCCAGCGGACATGGACCCTACGAGCAGTACTTC. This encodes CASGHGPYEQYF.

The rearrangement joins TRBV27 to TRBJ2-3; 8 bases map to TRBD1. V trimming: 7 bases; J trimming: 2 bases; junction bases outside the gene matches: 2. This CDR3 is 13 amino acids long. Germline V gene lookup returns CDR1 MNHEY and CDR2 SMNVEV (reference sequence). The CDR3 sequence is CASMTGATDTQYF. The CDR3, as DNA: TGTGCCAGCATGACAGGGGCCACAGATACGCAGTATTTT.